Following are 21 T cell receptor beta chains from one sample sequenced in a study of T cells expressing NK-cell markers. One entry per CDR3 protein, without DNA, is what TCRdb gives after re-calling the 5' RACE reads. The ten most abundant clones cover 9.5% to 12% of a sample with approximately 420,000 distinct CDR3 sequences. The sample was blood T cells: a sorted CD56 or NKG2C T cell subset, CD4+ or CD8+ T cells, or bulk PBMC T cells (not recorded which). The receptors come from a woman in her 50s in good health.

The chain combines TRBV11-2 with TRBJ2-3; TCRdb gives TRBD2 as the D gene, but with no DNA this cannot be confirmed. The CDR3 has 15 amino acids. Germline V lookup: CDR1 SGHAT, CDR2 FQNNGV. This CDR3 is CASSSSGLSTDTQYF.

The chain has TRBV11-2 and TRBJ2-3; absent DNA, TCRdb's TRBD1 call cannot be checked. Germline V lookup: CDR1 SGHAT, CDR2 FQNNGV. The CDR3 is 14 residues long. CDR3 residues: CASSSRLRGDTQYF. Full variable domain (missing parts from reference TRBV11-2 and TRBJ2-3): EAGVAQSPRYKIIEKRQSVAFWCNPISGHATLYWYQQILGQGPKLLIQFQNNGVVDDSQLPKDRFSAERLKGVDSTLKIQPAKLEDSAVYLCASSSRLRGDTQYFGPGTRLTVL.

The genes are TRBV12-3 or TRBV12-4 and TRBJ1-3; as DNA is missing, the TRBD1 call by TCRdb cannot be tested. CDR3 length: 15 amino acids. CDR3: CASRGRENSGNTIYF.

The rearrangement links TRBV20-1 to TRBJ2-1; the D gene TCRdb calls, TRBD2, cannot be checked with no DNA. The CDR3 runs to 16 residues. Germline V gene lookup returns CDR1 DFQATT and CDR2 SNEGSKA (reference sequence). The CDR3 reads CSARHPLAGGPGEQFF.

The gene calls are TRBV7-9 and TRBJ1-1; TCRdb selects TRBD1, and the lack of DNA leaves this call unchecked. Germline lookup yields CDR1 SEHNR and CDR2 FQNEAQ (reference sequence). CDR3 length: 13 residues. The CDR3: CASSPGGLAEAFF.

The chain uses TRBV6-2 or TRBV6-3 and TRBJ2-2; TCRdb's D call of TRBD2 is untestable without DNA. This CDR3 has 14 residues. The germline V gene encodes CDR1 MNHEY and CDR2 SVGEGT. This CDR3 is CASITSGRIGELFF.

CDR3 loop: CAWRTGSYEQYF. The rearrangement links TRBV30 to TRBJ2-7; TCRdb gives TRBD1 as the D gene, but with no DNA this cannot be confirmed. This CDR3 spans 12 amino acids. Germline CDR1 GTSNPN, CDR2 SVGIG (reference sequence).

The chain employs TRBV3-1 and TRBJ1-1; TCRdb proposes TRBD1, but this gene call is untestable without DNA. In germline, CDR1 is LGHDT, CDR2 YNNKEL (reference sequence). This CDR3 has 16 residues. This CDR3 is CASSQGPTGLNTEAFF.

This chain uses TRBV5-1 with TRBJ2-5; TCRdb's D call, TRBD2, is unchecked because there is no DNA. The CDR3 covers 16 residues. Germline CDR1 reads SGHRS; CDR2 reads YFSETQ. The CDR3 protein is CASSGGRRPSQETQYF.

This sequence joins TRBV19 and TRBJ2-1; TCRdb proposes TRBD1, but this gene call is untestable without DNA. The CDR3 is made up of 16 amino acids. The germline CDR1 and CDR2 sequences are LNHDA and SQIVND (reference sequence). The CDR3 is CASSLSAGRSYNEQFF.

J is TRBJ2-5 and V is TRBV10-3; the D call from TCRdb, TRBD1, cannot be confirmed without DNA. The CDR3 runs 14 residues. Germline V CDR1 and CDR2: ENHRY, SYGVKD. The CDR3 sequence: CAISDPGQSETQYF.

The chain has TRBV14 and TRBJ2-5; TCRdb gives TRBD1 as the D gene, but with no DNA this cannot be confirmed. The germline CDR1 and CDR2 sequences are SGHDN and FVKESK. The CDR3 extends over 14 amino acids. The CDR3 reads CASSRPGPKWTQYF.

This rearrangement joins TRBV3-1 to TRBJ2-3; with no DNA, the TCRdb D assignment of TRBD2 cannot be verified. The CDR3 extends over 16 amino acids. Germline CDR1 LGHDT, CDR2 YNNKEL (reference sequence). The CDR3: CASRSSGGSDTDTQYF.

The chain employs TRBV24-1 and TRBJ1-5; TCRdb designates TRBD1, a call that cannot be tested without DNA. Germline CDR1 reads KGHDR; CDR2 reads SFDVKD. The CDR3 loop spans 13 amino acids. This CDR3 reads CATAGTGNQPQHF.

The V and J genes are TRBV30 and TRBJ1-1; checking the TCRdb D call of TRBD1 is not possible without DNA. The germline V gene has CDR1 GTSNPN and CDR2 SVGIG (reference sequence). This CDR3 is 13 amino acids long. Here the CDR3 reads CAWAQTGLTEAFF. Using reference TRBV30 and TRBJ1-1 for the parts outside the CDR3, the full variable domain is SQTIHQWPATLVQPVGSPLSLECTVEGTSNPNLYWYRQAAGRGLQLLFYSVGIGQISSEVPQNLSASRPQDRQFILSSKKLLLSDSGFYLCAWAQTGLTEAFFGQGTRLTVV.

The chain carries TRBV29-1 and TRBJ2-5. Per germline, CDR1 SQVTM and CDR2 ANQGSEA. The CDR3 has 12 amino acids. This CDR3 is CSVAEGSETQYF.

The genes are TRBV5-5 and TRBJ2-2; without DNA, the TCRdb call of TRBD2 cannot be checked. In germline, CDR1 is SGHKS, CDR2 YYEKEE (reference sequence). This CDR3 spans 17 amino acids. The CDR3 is CASSLLLAGGNTGELFF.

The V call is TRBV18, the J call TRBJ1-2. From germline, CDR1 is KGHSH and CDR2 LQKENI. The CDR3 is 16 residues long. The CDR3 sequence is CASSPPGNIDADGYTF.

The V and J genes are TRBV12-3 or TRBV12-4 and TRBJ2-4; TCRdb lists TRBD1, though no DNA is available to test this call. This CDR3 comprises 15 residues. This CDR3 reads CASSLHRGQENIQYF.

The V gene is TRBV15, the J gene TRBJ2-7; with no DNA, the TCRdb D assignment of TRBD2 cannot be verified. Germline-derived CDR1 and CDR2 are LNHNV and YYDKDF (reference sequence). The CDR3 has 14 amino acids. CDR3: CATSAGTASYEQYF. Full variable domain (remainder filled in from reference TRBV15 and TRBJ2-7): DAMVIQNPRYQVTQFGKPVTLSCSQTLNHNVMYWYQQKSSQAPKLLFHYYDKDFNNEADTPDNFQSRRPNTSFCFLDIRSPGLGDTAMYLCATSAGTASYEQYFGPGTRLTVT.

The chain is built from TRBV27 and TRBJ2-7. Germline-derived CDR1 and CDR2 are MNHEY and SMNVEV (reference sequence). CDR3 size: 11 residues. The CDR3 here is CASRMGSEQYF.